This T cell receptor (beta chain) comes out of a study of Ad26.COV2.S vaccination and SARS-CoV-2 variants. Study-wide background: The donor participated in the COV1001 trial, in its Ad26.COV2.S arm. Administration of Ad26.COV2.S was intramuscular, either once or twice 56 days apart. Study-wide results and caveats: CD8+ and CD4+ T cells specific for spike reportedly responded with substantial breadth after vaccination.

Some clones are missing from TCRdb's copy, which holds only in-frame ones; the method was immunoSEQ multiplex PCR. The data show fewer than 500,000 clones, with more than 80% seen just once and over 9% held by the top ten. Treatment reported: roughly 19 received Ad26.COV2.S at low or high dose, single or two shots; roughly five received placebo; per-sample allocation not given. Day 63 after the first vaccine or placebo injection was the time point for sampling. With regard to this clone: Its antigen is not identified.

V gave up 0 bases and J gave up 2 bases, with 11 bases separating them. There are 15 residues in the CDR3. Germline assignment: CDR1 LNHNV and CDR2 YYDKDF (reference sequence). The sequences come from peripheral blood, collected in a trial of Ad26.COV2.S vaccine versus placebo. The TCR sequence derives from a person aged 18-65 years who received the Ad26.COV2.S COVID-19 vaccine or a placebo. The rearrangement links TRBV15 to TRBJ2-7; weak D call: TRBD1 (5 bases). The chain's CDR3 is CATSRDLGAAYEQYF. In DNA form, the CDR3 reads TGTGCCACCAGCAGAGATTTAGGGGCCGCCTACGAGCAGTACTTC.